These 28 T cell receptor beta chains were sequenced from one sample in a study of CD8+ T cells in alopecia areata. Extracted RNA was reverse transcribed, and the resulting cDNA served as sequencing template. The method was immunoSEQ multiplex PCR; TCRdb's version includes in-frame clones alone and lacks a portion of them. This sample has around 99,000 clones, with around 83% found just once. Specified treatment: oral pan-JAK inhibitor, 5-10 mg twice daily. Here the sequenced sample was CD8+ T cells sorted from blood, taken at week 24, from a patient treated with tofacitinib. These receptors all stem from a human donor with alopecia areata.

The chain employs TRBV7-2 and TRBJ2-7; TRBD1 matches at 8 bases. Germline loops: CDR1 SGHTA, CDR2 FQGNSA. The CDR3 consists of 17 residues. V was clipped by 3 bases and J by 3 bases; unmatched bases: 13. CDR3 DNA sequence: TGTGCCAGCAGCTTTGGAACAGGGGGGCTCCTCAACTACGAGCAGTACTTC. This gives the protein CASSFGTGGLLNYEQYF.

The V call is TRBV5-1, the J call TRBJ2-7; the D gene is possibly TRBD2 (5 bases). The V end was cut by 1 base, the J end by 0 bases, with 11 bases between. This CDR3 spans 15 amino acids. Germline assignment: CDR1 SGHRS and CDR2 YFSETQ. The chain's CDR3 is CASSLTTSPSYEQYF. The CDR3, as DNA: TGCGCCAGCAGCTTGACCACTAGTCCCTCCTACGAGCAGTACTTC.

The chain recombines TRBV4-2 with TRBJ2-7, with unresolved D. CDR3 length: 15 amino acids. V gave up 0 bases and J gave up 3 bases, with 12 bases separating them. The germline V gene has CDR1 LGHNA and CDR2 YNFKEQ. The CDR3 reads CASSQEFTGIYEQYF. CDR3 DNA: TGTGCCAGCAGCCAAGAGTTTACGGGCATCTACGAGCAGTACTTC.

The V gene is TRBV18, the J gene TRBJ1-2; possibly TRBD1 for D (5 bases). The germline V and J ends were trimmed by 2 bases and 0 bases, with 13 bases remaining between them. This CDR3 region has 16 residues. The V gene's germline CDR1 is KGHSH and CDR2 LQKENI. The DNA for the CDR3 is TGTGCCAGCTCACCAAGGCTACAGGATTCTAACTATGGCTACACCTTC. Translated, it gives CASSPRLQDSNYGYTF.

The CDR3 DNA follows: TGTGCCAGCAGTTTATCTGGGGTCAGGGATACGCAGTATTTT. Amino acids: CASSLSGVRDTQYF. This chain connects TRBV27 to TRBJ2-3; D remains ambiguous. This CDR3 has 14 amino acids. V gave up 0 bases and J gave up 6 bases, with 10 bases separating them. CDR1 is MNHEY and CDR2 is SMNVEV in the germline V gene (reference sequence).

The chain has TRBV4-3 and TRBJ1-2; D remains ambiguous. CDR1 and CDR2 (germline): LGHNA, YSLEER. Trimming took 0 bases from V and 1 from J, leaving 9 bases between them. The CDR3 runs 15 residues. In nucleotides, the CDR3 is TGCGCCAGCAGCCAAGAGCAGGACGTTAACTATGGCTACACCTTC. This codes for CASSQEQDVNYGYTF.

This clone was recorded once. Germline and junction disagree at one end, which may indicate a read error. The CDR3: CASSHGWTSQQETQYF. The CDR3 nucleotides read TGTGCTAGCAGCCACGGGTGGACTAGCCAGCAAGAGACCCAGTACTTC. The chain links TRBV7-7 to TRBJ2-5, with 8 bases aligning to TRBD2. The germline V gene encodes CDR1 SSHAT and CDR2 FNYEAQ (reference sequence). The CDR3 runs to 16 residues.

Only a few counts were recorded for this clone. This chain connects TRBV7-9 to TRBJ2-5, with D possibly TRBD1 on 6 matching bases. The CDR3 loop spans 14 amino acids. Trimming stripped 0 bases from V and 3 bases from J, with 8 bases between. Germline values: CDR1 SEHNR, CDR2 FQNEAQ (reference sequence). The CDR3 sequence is CASSLATGEETQYF. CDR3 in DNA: TGTGCCAGCAGCTTAGCGACAGGAGAAGAGACCCAGTACTTC.

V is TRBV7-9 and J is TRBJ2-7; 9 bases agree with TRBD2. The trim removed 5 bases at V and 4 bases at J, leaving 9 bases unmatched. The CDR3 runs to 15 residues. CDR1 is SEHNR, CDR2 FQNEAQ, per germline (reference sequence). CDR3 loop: CASSSPAGGPYEQYF. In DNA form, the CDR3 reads TGTGCCAGCAGCAGCCCAGCGGGGGGTCCATACGAGCAGTACTTC. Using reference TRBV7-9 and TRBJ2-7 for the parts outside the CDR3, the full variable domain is DTGVSQNPRHKITKRGQNVTFRCDPISEHNRLYWYRQTLGQGPEFLTYFQNEAQLEKSRLLSDRFSAERPKGSFSTLEIQRTEQGDSAMYLCASSSPAGGPYEQYFGPGTRLTVT.

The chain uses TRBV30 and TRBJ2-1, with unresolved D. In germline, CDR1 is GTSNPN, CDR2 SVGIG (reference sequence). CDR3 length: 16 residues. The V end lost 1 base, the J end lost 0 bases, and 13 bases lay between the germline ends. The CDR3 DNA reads TGTGCCTGGAGTGGGGATTACACGTACTCCTACAATGAGCAGTTCTTC. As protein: CAWSGDYTYSYNEQFF.

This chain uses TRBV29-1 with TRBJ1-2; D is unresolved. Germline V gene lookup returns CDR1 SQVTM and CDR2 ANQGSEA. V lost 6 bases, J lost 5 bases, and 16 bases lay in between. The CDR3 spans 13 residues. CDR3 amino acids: CSVGSGPAYGYTF. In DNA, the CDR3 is TGCAGCGTCGGCAGCGGCCCAGCATATGGCTACACCTTC. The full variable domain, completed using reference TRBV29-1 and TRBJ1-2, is SAVISQKPSRDICQRGTSLTIQCQVDSQVTMMFWYRQQPGQSLTLIATANQGSEATYESGFVIDKFPISRPNLTFSTLTVSNMSPEDSSIYLCSVGSGPAYGYTFGSGTRLTVV.

The CDR3 DNA sequence: TGTGCCAGTAGTTGGGGGGTCGGCGAGCAGTACTTC. Protein sequence: CASSWGVGEQYF. The chain carries TRBV19 and TRBJ2-7, with D possibly matching TRBD2 (6 bases). This CDR3 region has 12 residues. Germline CDR1 reads LNHDA; CDR2 reads SQIVND (reference sequence). Trimming shortened V by 5 bases and J by 6 bases, and 11 bases separated the two germline ends.

The CDR3 DNA reads as TGTGCCAGCAGCGACAGGGCTCAAGAGACCCAGTACTTC. It encodes CASSDRAQETQYF. The V gene is TRBV28, the J gene TRBJ2-5, with 7 bases that match TRBD1. The CDR3 runs to 13 residues. Looked up from germline, CDR1 is MDHEN and CDR2 is SYDVKM. V dropped 6 bases and J dropped 2; count of bases not matched to a gene: 3.

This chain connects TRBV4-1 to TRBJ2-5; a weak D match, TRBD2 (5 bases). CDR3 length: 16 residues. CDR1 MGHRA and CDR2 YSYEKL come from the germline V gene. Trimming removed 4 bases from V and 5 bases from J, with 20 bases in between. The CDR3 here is CASSPRTLDLAETQYF. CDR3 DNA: TGCGCCAGCAGCCCACGAACATTGGACTTGGCGGAGACCCAGTACTTC.

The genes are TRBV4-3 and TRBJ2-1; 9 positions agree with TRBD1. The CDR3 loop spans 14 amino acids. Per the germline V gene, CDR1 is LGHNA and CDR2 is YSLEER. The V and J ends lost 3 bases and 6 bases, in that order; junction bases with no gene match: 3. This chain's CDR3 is CASSHGTGFNEQFF. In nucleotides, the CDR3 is TGCGCCAGCAGCCATGGGACAGGGTTCAATGAGCAGTTCTTC.

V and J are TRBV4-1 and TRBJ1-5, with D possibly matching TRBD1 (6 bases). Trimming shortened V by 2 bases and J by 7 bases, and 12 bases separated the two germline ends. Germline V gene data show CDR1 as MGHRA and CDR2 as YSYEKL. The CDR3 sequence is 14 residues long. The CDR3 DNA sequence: TGCGCCAGCAGCCAAAGACAGGCGGGACAGCCCCAGCATTTT. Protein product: CASSQRQAGQPQHF.

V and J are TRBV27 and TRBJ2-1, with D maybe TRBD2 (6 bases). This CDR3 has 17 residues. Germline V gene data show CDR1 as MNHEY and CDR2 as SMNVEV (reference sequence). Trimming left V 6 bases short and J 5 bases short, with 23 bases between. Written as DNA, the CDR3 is TGTGCCAGCAGCAAAGTCACGGACGGGGGATGGAACAATGAGCAGTTCTTC. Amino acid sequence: CASSKVTDGGWNNEQFF.

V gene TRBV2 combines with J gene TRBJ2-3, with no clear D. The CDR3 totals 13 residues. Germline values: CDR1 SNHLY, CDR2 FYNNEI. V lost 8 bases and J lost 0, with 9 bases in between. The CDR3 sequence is CASQTTSTDTQYF. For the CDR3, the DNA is TGTGCCAGCCAAACTACTAGCACAGATACGCAGTATTTT.

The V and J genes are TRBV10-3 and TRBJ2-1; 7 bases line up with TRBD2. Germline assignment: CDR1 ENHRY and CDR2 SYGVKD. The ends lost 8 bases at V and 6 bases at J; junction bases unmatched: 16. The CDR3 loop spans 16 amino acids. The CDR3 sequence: CAIERPGGGGVNEQFF. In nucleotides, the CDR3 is TGTGCCATCGAACGCCCTGGTGGGGGGGGAGTCAATGAGCAGTTCTTC.

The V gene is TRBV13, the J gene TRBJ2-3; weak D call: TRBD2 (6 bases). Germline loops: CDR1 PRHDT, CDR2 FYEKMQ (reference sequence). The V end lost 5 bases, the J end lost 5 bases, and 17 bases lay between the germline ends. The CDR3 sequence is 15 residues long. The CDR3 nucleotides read TGTGCCAGCAGCGCCGAACGGGGGAGGCAAGATACGCAGTATTTT. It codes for CASSAERGRQDTQYF.

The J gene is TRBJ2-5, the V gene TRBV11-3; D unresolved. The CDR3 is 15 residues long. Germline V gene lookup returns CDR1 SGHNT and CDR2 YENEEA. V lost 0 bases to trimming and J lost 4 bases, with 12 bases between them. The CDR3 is CASSLDQDPVETQYF. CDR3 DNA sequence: TGTGCCAGCAGCTTAGATCAGGACCCGGTAGAGACCCAGTACTTC.

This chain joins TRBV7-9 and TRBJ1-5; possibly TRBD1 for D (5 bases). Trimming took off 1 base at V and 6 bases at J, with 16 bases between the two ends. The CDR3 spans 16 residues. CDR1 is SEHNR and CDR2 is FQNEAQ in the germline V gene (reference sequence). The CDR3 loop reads CASSLGDRGVFQPQHF. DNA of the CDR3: TGTGCCAGCAGCTTAGGAGACCGGGGCGTGTTTCAGCCCCAGCATTTT.

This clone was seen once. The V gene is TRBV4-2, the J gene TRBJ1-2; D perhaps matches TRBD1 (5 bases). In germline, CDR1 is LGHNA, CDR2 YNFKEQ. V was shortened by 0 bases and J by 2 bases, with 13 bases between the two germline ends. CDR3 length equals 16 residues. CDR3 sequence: CASSQEATAINYGYTF. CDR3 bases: TGTGCCAGCAGCCAAGAGGCGACAGCGATAAACTATGGCTACACCTTC.

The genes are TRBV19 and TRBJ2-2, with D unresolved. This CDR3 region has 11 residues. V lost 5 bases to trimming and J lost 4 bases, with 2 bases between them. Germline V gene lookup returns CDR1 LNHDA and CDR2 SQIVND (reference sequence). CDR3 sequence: CASSGTGELFF. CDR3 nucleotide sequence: TGTGCCAGTAGTGGCACCGGGGAGCTGTTTTTT.

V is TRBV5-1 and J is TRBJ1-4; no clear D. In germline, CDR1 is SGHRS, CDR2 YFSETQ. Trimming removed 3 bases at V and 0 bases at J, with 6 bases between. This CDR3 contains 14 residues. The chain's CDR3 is CASSSGATNEKLFF. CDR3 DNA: TGCGCCAGCAGCTCGGGAGCAACTAATGAAAAACTGTTTTTT.

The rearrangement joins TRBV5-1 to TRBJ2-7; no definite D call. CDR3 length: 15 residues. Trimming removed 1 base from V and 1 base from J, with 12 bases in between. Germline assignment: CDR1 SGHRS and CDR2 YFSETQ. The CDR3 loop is CASSLFPIKSYEQYF. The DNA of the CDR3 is TGCGCCAGCAGCTTGTTCCCCATCAAGTCCTACGAGCAGTACTTC.

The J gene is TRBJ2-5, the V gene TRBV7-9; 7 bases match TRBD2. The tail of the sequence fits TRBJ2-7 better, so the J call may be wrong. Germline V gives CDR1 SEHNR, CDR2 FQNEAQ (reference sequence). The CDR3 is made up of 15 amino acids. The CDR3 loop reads CASSLVRGVVDEQYF. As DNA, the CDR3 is TGTGCCAGCAGCTTAGTTCGGGGGGTAGTCGACGAGCAGTACTTC.

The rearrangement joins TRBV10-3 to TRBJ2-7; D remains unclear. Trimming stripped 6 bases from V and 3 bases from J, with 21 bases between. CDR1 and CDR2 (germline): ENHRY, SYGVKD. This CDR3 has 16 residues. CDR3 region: CAISARAPNSYYEQYF. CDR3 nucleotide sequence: TGTGCCATCAGCGCTCGGGCCCCGAATAGTTACTACGAGCAGTACTTC.